This T cell receptor (beta chain) was identified in a study of T cells in Graves' hyperthyroidism and ophthalmopathy. Researchers amplified the TCR beta CDR3 regions from RNA transcripts. With the HTBI primer set, the TCR CDR3 went through a first round of RT-PCR. TCRdb fed the multiplex PCR reads into MiXCR, producing one record per CDR3 protein. The repertoire consists of about half a million distinct CDR3 sequences, with around 21% occurring once and the leading ten covering approximately 25%. Trimming left V 8 bases short and J 3 bases short, with 10 bases between. Germline V gene lookup returns CDR1 MNHEY and CDR2 SVGEGT. The CDR3 contains 13 residues. The PBMCs studied were ones that came from 10 ml fresh peripheral blood.

The receptor was isolated from a man younger than 35 with Graves' hyperthyroidism. The sample consisted of blood. The rearrangement uses TRBV6-2 or TRBV6-3 and TRBJ2-2, with D maybe TRBD1 (6 bases). CDR3 sequence: CASSKGDTGELFF. The CDR3 bases are TGTGCCAGCTCGAAGGGGGACACCGGGGAGCTGTTTTTT.